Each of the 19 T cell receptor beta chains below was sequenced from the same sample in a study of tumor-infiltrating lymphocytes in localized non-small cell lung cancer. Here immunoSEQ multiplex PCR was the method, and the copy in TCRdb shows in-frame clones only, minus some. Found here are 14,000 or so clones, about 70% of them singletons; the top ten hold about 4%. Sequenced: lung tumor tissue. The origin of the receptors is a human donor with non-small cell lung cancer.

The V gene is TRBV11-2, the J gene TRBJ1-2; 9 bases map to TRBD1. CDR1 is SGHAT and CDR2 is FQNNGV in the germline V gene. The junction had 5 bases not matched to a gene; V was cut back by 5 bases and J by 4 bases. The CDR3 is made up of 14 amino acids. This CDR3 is CASSGTGGGYGYTF. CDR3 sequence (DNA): TGTGCCAGCAGCGGAACAGGGGGCGGCTATGGCTACACCTTC. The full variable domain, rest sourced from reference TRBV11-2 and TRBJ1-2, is EAGVAQSPRYKIIEKRQSVAFWCNPISGHATLYWYQQILGQGPKLLIQFQNNGVVDDSQLPKDRFSAERLKGVDSTLKIQPAKLEDSAVYLCASSGTGGGYGYTFGSGTRLTVV.

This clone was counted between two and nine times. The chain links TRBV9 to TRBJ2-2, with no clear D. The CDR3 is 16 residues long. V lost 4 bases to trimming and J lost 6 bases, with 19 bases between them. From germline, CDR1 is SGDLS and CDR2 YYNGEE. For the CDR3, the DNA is TGTGCCAGCAGCCCATCCGCTCTGTATCTCGCCGGGGAGCTGTTTTTT. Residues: CASSPSALYLAGELFF.

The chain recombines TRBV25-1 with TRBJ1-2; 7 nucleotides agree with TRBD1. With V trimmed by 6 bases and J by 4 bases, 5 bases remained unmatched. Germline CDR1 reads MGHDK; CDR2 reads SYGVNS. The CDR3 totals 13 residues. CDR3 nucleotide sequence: TGTGCCAGCAGGAGGGACAGATCCTATGGCTACACCTTC. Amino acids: CASRRDRSYGYTF.

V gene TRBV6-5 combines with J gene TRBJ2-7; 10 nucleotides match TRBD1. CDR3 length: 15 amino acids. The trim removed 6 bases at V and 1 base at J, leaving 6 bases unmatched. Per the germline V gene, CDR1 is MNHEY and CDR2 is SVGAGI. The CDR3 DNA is TGTGCCAGCAGAGGGGGACAGGGGTTTTCCTACGAGCAGTACTTC. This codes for CASRGGQGFSYEQYF.

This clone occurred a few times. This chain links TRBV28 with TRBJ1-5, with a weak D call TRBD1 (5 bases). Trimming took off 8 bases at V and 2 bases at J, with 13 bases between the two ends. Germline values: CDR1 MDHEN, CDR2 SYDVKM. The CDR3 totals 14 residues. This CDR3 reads CASAQGWGNQPQHF. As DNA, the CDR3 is TGTGCCAGCGCGCAGGGTTGGGGCAATCAGCCCCAGCATTTT.

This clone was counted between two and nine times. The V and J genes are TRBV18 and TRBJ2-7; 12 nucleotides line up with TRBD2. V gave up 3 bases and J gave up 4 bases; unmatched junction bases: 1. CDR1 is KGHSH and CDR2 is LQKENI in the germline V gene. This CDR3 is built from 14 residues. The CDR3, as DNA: TGTGCCAGCTCACCCGGACTAGCGGGGTACGAGCAGTACTTC. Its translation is CASSPGLAGYEQYF.

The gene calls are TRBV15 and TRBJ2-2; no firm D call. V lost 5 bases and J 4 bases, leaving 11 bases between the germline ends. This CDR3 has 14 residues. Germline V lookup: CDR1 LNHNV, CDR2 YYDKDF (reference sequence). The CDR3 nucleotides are TGTGCCACCAGCTTTTTACAGCTCACCGGGGAGCTGTTTTTT. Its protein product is CATSFLQLTGELFF.

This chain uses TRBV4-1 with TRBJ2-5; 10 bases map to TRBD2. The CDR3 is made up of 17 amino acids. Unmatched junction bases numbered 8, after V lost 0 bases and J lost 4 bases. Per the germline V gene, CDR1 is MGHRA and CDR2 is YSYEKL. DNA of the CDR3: TGCGCCAGCAGCCAAGATGGGAGCGGGAGGGCCGGAGAGACCCAGTACTTC. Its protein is CASSQDGSGRAGETQYF.

CDR3 coding DNA: TGTGCCAGCAGCGTAGATCTGGGAGCCTACGAGCAGTACTTC. This gives the protein CASSVDLGAYEQYF. This sequence joins TRBV9 and TRBJ2-7; a possible D gene is TRBD2 (5 bases). This CDR3 is 14 amino acids long. Germline V gene data show CDR1 as SGDLS and CDR2 as YYNGEE. Trimming shortened V by 0 bases and J by 2 bases, and 9 bases separated the two germline ends.

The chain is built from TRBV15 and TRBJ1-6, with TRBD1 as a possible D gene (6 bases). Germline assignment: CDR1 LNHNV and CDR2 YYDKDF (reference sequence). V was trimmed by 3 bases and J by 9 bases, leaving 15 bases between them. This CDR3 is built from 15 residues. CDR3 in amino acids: CATSSSVGGRSPLHF. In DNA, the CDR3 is TGTGCCACCAGCAGCTCGGTCGGGGGGCGTTCACCCCTCCACTTT.

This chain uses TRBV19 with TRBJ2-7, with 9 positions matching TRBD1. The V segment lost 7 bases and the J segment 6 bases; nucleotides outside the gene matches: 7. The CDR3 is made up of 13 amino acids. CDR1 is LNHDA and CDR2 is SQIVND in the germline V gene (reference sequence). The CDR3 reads CASTQGAISEQYF. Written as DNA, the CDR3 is TGTGCCAGTACACAGGGGGCGATATCCGAGCAGTACTTC. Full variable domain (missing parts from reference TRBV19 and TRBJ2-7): DGGITQSPKYLFRKEGQNVTLSCEQNLNHDAMYWYRQDPGQGLRLIYYSQIVNDFQKGDIAEGYSVSREKKESFPLTVTSAQKNPTAFYLCASTQGAISEQYFGPGTRLTVT.

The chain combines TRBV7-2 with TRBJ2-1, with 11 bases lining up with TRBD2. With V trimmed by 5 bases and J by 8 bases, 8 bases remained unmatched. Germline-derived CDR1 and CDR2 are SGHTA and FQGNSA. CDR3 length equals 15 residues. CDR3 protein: CASSTLLAGGDEQFF. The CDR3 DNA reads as TGTGCCAGCAGCACGCTCCTAGCGGGGGGCGATGAGCAGTTCTTC.

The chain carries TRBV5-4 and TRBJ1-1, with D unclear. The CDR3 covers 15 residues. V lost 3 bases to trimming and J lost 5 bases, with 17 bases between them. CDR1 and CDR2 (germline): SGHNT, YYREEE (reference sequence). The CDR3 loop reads CASSSDGLWGTEAFF. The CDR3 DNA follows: TGTGCCAGCAGCTCCGACGGGCTTTGGGGTACTGAAGCTTTCTTT.

CDR3 loop: CASGLQRGGRETQYF. The DNA of the CDR3 is TGCGCCAGCGGGTTACAGCGGGGGGGCAGAGAGACCCAGTACTTC. The V gene is TRBV5-1, the J gene TRBJ2-5; TRBD2 aligns across 10 bases. Germline lookup yields CDR1 SGHRS and CDR2 YFSETQ. CDR3 length: 15 residues. The junction had 10 bases not matched to a gene; V was cut back by 7 bases and J by 4 bases.

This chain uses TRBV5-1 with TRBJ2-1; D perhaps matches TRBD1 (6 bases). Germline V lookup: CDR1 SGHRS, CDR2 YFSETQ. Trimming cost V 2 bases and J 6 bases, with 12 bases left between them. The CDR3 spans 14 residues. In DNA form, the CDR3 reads TGCGCCAGCAGCTTTAGAGGCAGGGGCAATGAGCAGTTCTTC. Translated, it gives CASSFRGRGNEQFF.

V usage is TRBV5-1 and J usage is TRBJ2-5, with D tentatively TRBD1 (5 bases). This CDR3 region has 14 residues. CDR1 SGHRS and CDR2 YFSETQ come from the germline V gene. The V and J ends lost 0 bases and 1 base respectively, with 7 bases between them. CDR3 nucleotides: TGCGCCAGCAGCTTGGAAGGGGTCCAAGAGACCCAGTACTTC. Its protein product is CASSLEGVQETQYF.

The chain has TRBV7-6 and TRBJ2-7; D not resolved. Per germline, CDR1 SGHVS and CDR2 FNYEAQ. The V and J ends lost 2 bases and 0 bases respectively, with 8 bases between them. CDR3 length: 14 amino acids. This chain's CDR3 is CASSLRQLSYEQYF. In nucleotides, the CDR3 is TGTGCCAGCAGCTTACGTCAGCTCTCCTACGAGCAGTACTTC.

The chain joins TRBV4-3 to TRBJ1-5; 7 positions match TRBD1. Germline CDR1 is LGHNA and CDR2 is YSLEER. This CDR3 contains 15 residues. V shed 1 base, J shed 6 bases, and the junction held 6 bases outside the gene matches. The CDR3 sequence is CASSQATGSIQPQHF. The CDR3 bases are TGCGCCAGCAGCCAAGCGACAGGGTCGATTCAGCCCCAGCATTTT.

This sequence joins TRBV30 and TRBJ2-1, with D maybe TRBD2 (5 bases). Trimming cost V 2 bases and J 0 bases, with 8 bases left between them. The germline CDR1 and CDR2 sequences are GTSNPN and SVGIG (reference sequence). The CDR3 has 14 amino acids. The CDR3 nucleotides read TGTGCCTGGAGTCGAGGGAGCTCCTACAATGAGCAGTTCTTC. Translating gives CAWSRGSSYNEQFF.